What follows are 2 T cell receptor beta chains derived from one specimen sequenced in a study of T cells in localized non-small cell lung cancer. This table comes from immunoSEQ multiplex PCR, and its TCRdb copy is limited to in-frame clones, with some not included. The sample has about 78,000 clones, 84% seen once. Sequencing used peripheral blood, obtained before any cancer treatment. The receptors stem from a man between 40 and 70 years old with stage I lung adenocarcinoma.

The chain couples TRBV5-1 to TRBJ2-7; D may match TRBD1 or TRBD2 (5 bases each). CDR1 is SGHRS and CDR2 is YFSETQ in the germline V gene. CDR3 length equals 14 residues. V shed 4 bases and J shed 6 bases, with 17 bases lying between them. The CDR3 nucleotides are TGCGCCAGCAGCAGGGACCCGGCGAGCCTCGAGCAGTACTTC. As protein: CASSRDPASLEQYF.

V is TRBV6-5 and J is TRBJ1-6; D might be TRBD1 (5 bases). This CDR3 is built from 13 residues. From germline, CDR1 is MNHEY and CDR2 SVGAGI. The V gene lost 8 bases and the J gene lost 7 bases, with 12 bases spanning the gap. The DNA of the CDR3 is TGTGCCAGCTTGGGACTCCCAAATTCACCCCTCCACTTT. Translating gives CASLGLPNSPLHF.